The clone carrying this T cell receptor beta chain was recorded only once. Its antigen is as yet unknown. Germline CDR1 SGHKS, CDR2 YYEKEE (reference sequence). V dropped 2 bases and J dropped 1 base, with 10 bases sitting between them. CDR3 length equals 15 residues. This sample is part of a study of T cell repertoires in ileal Crohn's disease. Study-level information: Operated complications were stricturing disease (approximately 61%) and penetrating disease (about 40%). About half of patients got postoperative therapy: 11 thiopurines, fewer than 20 anti-TNF. Study results and caveats: All patients with clonality above 26.8% had endoscopic recurrence.

Per sample, around 500 nanograms of biopsy DNA were TCRB immunosequenced. Sequencing was performed with immunoSEQ multiplex PCR; in TCRdb, only in-frame clones are kept and a portion is missing. The sample consists of several thousand clones, 83% of them appearing once. This sequence joins TRBV5-5 and TRBJ2-1; D may be TRBD1 (6 bases). Sequencing was carried out using ileal tissue. The sequence came from an adult with Crohn's disease. As DNA, the CDR3 is TGTGCCAGCAGCTTCATAGGGGGTTCCTACAATGAGCAGTTCTTC. Translating it yields CASSFIGGSYNEQFF.